Shown below are 18 T cell receptor beta chains from a single sample sequenced in a study of T cells expressing NK-cell markers. Using the 5' RACE reads, TCRdb records one entry per CDR3 protein without DNA. Listed are about 410,000 distinct CDR3 sequences; 9.5% to 12% falls within the top ten. The sample consisted of blood T cells: a sorted CD56 or NKG2C T cell subset, CD4+ or CD8+ T cells, or bulk PBMC T cells (not recorded which). The source of these receptors is a woman in her forties or fifties in good health.

The chain couples TRBV5-1 to TRBJ1-2; checking the TCRdb D call of TRBD1 is not possible without DNA. The CDR3 runs 15 residues. Germline loops: CDR1 SGHRS, CDR2 YFSETQ. CDR3: CASSLQGHLNYGYTF. Full variable domain (outside the CDR3, taken from reference TRBV5-1 and TRBJ1-2): KAGVTQTPRYLIKTRGQQVTLSCSPISGHRSVSWYQQTPGQGLQFLFEYFSETQRNKGNFPGRFSGRQFSNSRSEMNVSTLELGDSALYLCASSLQGHLNYGYTFGSGTRLTVV.

This chain joins TRBV2 and TRBJ1-2; TCRdb names TRBD1, which stays unverified in the absence of DNA. The CDR3 length is 14 residues. Germline V gene lookup returns CDR1 SNHLY and CDR2 FYNNEI. CDR3 sequence: CASSEGQGMLGYTF. The whole variable domain, remainder taken from reference TRBV2 and TRBJ1-2, is EPEVTQTPSHQVTQMGQEVILRCVPISNHLYFYWYRQILGQKVEFLVSFYNNEISEKSEIFDDQFSVERPDGSNFTLKIRSTKLEDSAMYFCASSEGQGMLGYTFGSGTRLTVV.

The CDR3 loop reads CASSPLAGGSTDTQYF. V usage is TRBV27 and J usage is TRBJ2-3; the TCRdb call, TRBD2, lacks DNA for checking. The CDR3 totals 16 residues. Per germline, CDR1 MNHEY and CDR2 SMNVEV (reference sequence).

The J gene is TRBJ2-7, the V gene TRBV5-6; TCRdb's D call, TRBD1, is unchecked because there is no DNA. The CDR3 is 13 amino acids. Germline values: CDR1 SGHDT, CDR2 YYEEEE. CDR3 sequence reads: CASTLLDNYEQYF.

This chain links TRBV6-6 with TRBJ2-2; with no DNA, the TCRdb D assignment of TRBD1 cannot be verified. The CDR3 totals 13 residues. Looked up from germline, CDR1 is MNHNY and CDR2 is SVGAGI (reference sequence). CDR3 loop: CASRDSPTGELFF.

This CDR3 is CSARTLYGQKNTEAFF. The V call is TRBV20-1, the J call TRBJ1-1. Germline values: CDR1 DFQATT, CDR2 SNEGSKA (reference sequence). This CDR3 region has 16 residues.

The rearrangement links TRBV12-3 or TRBV12-4 to TRBJ1-1. The CDR3 is 16 amino acids. The CDR3: CASTSGEVNLNTEAFF.

The chain recombines TRBV7-9 with TRBJ2-1; TCRdb gives TRBD2 as the D gene, but with no DNA this cannot be confirmed. CDR1 is SEHNR, CDR2 FQNEAQ, per germline (reference sequence). The CDR3 is 16 amino acids. The CDR3 spells CASSLLTSASYNEQFF.

This chain connects TRBV5-6 to TRBJ1-1. Germline V CDR1 and CDR2: SGHDT, YYEEEE. There are 12 residues in the CDR3. The CDR3 loop reads CASRDRNTEAFF. The full variable domain, with the rest looked up from reference TRBV5-6 and TRBJ1-1, is DAGVTQSPTHLIKTRGQQVTLRCSPKSGHDTVSWYQQALGQGPQFIFQYYEEEERQRGNFPDRFSGHQFPNYSSELNVNALLLGDSALYLCASRDRNTEAFFGQGTRLTVV.

The rearrangement links TRBV18 to TRBJ2-1. This CDR3 has 14 amino acids. The germline CDR1 and CDR2 sequences are KGHSH and LQKENI. CDR3 sequence: CASSPLGKYNEQFF.

The chain is built from TRBV5-1 and TRBJ1-1; the D call of TRBD1 rests on TCRdb alone, since no DNA is present to check it. This CDR3 is built from 15 residues. Germline CDR1 is SGHRS and CDR2 is YFSETQ. CDR3 amino acids: CASSLETPGTDGAFF. The complete variable domain, with remaining parts taken from reference TRBV5-1 and TRBJ1-1, reads KAGVTQTPRYLIKTRGQQVTLSCSPISGHRSVSWYQQTPGQGLQFLFEYFSETQRNKGNFPGRFSGRQFSNSRSEMNVSTLELGDSALYLCASSLETPGTDGAFFGQGTRLTVV.

This chain links TRBV29-1 with TRBJ1-1; TCRdb indicates TRBD1, and absent DNA this call remains unverified. Germline CDR1 and CDR2: SQVTM and ANQGSEA. The CDR3 has 11 residues. The CDR3 sequence is CSGTPGTEAFF.

The CDR3 sequence: CAIVRTDSGEQFF. This chain uses TRBV10-3 with TRBJ2-1; as DNA is missing, the TRBD2 call by TCRdb cannot be tested. Looked up from germline, CDR1 is ENHRY and CDR2 is SYGVKD. The length of the CDR3 is 13 residues.

This chain connects TRBV4-2 to TRBJ2-1; as DNA is missing, the TRBD2 call by TCRdb cannot be tested. The CDR3 runs 15 residues. Germline CDR1 and CDR2: LGHNA and YNFKEQ. CDR3 sequence reads: CASSPKTRREGEQFF.

This chain links TRBV29-1 with TRBJ2-7; no DNA is available, so the TRBD1 call from TCRdb remains unchecked. The germline CDR1 and CDR2 sequences are SQVTM and ANQGSEA. The CDR3 spans 11 residues. CDR3 in amino acids: CSVQGSYEQYF.

This CDR3 is CATSDWGTSGRGTYNEQFF. The chain has TRBV24-1 and TRBJ2-1; TCRdb lists TRBD2, though no DNA is available to test this call. CDR1 and CDR2 from the germline V gene are KGHDR and SFDVKD. The CDR3 sequence is 19 residues long.

The chain links TRBV11-2 to TRBJ1-1; TCRdb lists TRBD1, though no DNA is available to test this call. The germline CDR1 and CDR2 sequences are SGHAT and FQNNGV. This CDR3 is built from 15 residues. This CDR3 reads CASSLETGRNTEAFF.

The chain employs TRBV12-3 or TRBV12-4 and TRBJ2-2. This CDR3 is built from 12 residues. The chain's CDR3 is CASSLLAGELFF.